One sample yielded the 10 T cell receptor beta chains listed below, sequenced in a study of shared clonotypes between healthy human individuals. Repertoires were generated with immunoSEQ multiplex PCR, while TCRdb's copy carries only in-frame clones and drops some. The repertoire has 1.5 million to 1.9 million clones, under 99% of them found once; the top ten carry about 0.4%. The sample taken for sequencing was naive CD4+ T cells sorted from blood. Stated subset: CD45RA+ positively selected. These receptors were collected from a man between 25 and 39 years old in good health.

V is TRBV5-1 and J is TRBJ2-7; either TRBD1 or TRBD2 may supply D (6 bases each). The CDR3 consists of 15 residues. CDR1 is SGHRS, CDR2 YFSETQ, per germline. V was trimmed by 4 bases and J by 1 base, leaving 15 bases between them. CDR3 protein: CASSLAGQASYEQYF. CDR3 in DNA: TGCGCCAGCAGCCTGGCGGGACAAGCGTCCTACGAGCAGTACTTC.

The chain recombines TRBV5-4 with TRBJ2-7; D remains unclear. The V end lost 5 bases, the J end lost 6 bases, and 12 bases lay between the germline ends. Per the germline V gene, CDR1 is SGHNT and CDR2 is YYREEE (reference sequence). The CDR3 is made up of 12 amino acids. The CDR3 DNA follows: TGTGCCAGCAGTCCGACGATTGGCGAGCAGTACTTC. Translating it yields CASSPTIGEQYF. Combining the CDR3 with reference TRBV5-4 and TRBJ2-7 gives the whole variable domain ETGVTQSPTHLIKTRGQQVTLRCSSQSGHNTVSWYQQALGQGPQFIFQYYREEENGRGNFPPRFSGLQFPNYSSELNVNALELDDSALYLCASSPTIGEQYFGPGTRLTVT.

The rearrangement joins TRBV28 to TRBJ2-3, with 9 positions matching TRBD1. The V and J ends lost 7 bases and 2 bases, in that order; junction bases with no gene match: 13. This CDR3 spans 17 amino acids. Germline CDR1 and CDR2: MDHEN and SYDVKM. The CDR3 region is CASIGTGSFESTDTQYF. CDR3 in DNA: TGTGCCAGCATAGGGACAGGGAGTTTCGAGTCCACAGATACGCAGTATTTT.

The chain carries TRBV6-1 and TRBJ1-2; no reliable D call. This CDR3 has 16 residues. The V and J ends lost 2 bases and 4 bases respectively, with 17 bases between them. The germline CDR1 and CDR2 sequences are MNHNS and SASEGT. The CDR3 DNA reads TGTGCCAGCAGTGAATTCTTTGTTGCCGAATTCTATGGCTACACCTTC. Translated: CASSEFFVAEFYGYTF.

The chain has TRBV28 and TRBJ2-1, with a weak D call TRBD2 (6 bases). V dropped 3 bases and J dropped 1 base, with 13 bases sitting between them. Germline V lookup: CDR1 MDHEN, CDR2 SYDVKM. CDR3 length: 16 amino acids. The CDR3 DNA reads as TGTGCCAGCAGTTTCTCTAGCGCCCTTTCCTACAATGAGCAGTTCTTC. Its translation: CASSFSSALSYNEQFF. Supplemented by reference TRBV28 and TRBJ2-1, the full variable domain reads DVKVTQSSRYLVKRTGEKVFLECVQDMDHENMFWYRQDPGLGLRLIYFSYDVKMKEKGDIPEGYSVSREKKERFSLILESASTNQTSMYLCASSFSSALSYNEQFFGPGTRLTVL.

This sequence joins TRBV28 and TRBJ2-1; no firm D call. Germline lookup yields CDR1 MDHEN and CDR2 SYDVKM. The V end was cut by 2 bases, the J end by 4 bases, with 15 bases between. This CDR3 is 16 amino acids long. The CDR3: CASSLTANRWYNEQFF. DNA for the CDR3: TGTGCCAGCAGTTTAACCGCCAACCGATGGTACAATGAGCAGTTCTTC.

This clone has a single count. The V and J genes are TRBV28 and TRBJ2-1; no clear D gene. Germline values: CDR1 MDHEN, CDR2 SYDVKM. Trimming pared 2 bases from V and 0 bases from J, leaving 8 bases between. CDR3 length: 15 amino acids. The CDR3 reads CASSLQARSYNEQFF. As DNA, the CDR3 is TGTGCCAGCAGTTTACAGGCCCGCTCCTACAATGAGCAGTTCTTC.

The CDR3 is CASSPTGFLHEQYF. The CDR3 DNA is TGTGCCAGCAGTCCCACAGGGTTCTTGCACGAGCAGTACTTC. V usage is TRBV28 and J usage is TRBJ2-7; TRBD1 might be the D (6 bases). This CDR3 contains 14 residues. Germline CDR1 and CDR2: MDHEN and SYDVKM. Trimming removed 5 bases at V and 5 bases at J, with 16 bases between.

J is TRBJ2-1 and V is TRBV6-5; no clear D gene. The CDR3 has 15 amino acids. V was trimmed by 4 bases and J by 4 bases, leaving 14 bases between them. Germline CDR1 MNHEY, CDR2 SVGAGI. CDR3 coding DNA: TGTGCCAGCAGTTCCCCTCACAGCACGTACAATGAGCAGTTCTTC. As protein: CASSSPHSTYNEQFF.

The rearrangement uses TRBV5-1 and TRBJ2-2; 8 nucleotides match TRBD1. The junction had 9 bases not matched to a gene; V was cut back by 3 bases and J by 8 bases. The CDR3 is 15 residues long. The germline gives CDR1 SGHRS, CDR2 YFSETQ. The CDR3 region has the DNA TGCGCCAGCAGCTCGGACCGACAGGGGAAGGGGGAGCTGTTTTTT. It encodes CASSSDRQGKGELFF.